Described below is a single T cell receptor beta chain sequence and its context. No antigen is known for it. Researchers ran immunoSEQ v3.0 at survey level. Sequenced by immunoSEQ multiplex PCR; TCRdb stores in-frame clones only, minus some. The table shows 6,700 or so clones, with just under 75% occurring only once. This entry is derived from a study of long-term antiretroviral therapy in people with HIV. Study-level findings and limits: Transplant donor controls retained higher diversity, though diversity increased after ART. Relative to control repertoires, HIV repertoires exhibited narrower CDR3 length ranges. Every time point showed a repertoire led by clones expanded before ART. Therapy changes, viral resistance and ART adherence were not documented in the available data.

The germline gives CDR1 SEHNR, CDR2 FQNEAQ (reference sequence). The CDR3 loop spans 14 amino acids. Between the trimmed V and J ends, which lost 3 bases and 3 bases, there was a span of 12 bases. The sequence was collected from a man in his late teens or twenties with HIV. The chain links TRBV7-9 to TRBJ2-7; the D is unclear. This specimen was unsorted PBMCs, taken 0.1 years before starting antiretroviral therapy. The DNA for the CDR3 is TGTGCCAGCAGCTTGGAACTCATGGGCTACGAGCAGTACTTC. Translated: CASSLELMGYEQYF.